This paragraph reports one TCR beta chain. The source of the sample is a study of control samples from healthy donors and cancer patients. CDR3 size: 15 residues. Germline CDR1 LNHDA, CDR2 SQIVND (reference sequence). V was cut by 5 bases and J by 0 bases, with 8 bases left in between. Only in-frame clones appear in the TCRdb table, and some are missing; sequencing was by immunoSEQ multiplex PCR. Of under 150,000 clones in the sample, over 85% are singletons; the top ten hold about 2.6%. Input material: blood. The gene calls are TRBV19 and TRBJ2-6; D not resolved. This sequence was found in a man aged 25-45 years in good health. The CDR3 nucleotides are TGTGCCAGTAGTCTCGACCTCTCTGGGGCCAACGTCCTGACTTTC. Translation gives CASSLDLSGANVLTF.